The T cell receptor beta chain under discussion was sequenced for a study of cytomegalovirus exposure and HLA in healthy donors. About the research overall: Researchers previously reported finding 90 million to 130 million unique TCR beta sequences from around 200 million T cells.

Turning to this clone: Its antigen remains unidentified.

The trim removed 1 base at V and 4 bases at J, leaving 5 bases unmatched. The CDR3 is made up of 16 amino acids. Germline V gene data show CDR1 as LGHNA and CDR2 as YSLEER. Each of the donors was a healthy bone marrow donor. Study outcomes and limitations: There were 150 to 200 TCR beta chains listed as cytomegalovirus-associated. DRB1 showed the most TCR associations and HLA-C the fewest in a later analysis, as rates varied by HLA locus.

It was with 60 Vbeta and 13 Jbeta primers that the PCR ran. The protocol was immunoSEQ multiplex PCR, while the TCRdb copy is restricted to in-frame clones and leaves out a portion. This sample has more than 130,000 clones, with around 76% found just once. The TCR originated in a male donor in good health and CMV-seronegative. The J gene is TRBJ1-1, the V gene TRBV4-3; 11 bases line up with TRBD1. Sequenced input: PBMCs. The CDR3 sequence: CASSQGEGTGGTEAFF. In DNA form, the CDR3 reads TGCGCCAGCAGCCAAGGAGAGGGGACAGGGGGCACTGAAGCTTTCTTT.